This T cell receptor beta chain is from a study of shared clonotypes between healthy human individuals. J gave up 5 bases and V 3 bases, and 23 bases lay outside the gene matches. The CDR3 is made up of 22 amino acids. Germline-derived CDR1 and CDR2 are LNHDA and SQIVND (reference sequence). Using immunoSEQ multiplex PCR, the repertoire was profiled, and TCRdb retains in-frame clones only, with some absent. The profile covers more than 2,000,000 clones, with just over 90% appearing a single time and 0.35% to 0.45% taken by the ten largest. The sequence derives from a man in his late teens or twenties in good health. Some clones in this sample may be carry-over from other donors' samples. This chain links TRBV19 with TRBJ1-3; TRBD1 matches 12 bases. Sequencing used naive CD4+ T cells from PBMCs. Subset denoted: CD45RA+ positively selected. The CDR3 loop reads CASSIPTRDRGRVGERRNTIYF. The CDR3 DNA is TGTGCCAGTAGTATCCCGACCCGGGACAGGGGGCGCGTGGGGGAGAGGAGAAACACCATATATTTT.